This T cell receptor beta chain was found in a study of shared clonotypes between healthy human individuals. Study summary: Per donor, three plates held CD4 naive cells, three held CD4 memory, two held CD8 naive and one held CD8 memory.

With 2 bases clipped from V and 6 bases from J, the junction kept 7 bases outside the gene matches. This CDR3 spans 14 amino acids. CDR1 and CDR2 (germline): KGHSH, LQKENI. Sequencing was at deep level. Here immunoSEQ multiplex PCR was the method, and the copy in TCRdb shows in-frame clones only, minus some. This sample carries 850,000 to 1,200,000 clones, roughly 70% of them seen once, and the ten largest clones take approximately 1.5%. All donors were Caucasian adults living in Nashville, Tennessee. Material: memory CD4+ T cells sorted from blood. Noted subset: CD45RA-negative fraction. This TCR was recovered from a man younger than 35 in good health. The chain has TRBV18 and TRBJ2-7; TRBD2 matches at 7 bases. For the CDR3, the DNA is TGTGCCAGCTCACCAATGGGGAGGGGATCCGAGCAGTACTTC. It specifies CASSPMGRGSEQYF.